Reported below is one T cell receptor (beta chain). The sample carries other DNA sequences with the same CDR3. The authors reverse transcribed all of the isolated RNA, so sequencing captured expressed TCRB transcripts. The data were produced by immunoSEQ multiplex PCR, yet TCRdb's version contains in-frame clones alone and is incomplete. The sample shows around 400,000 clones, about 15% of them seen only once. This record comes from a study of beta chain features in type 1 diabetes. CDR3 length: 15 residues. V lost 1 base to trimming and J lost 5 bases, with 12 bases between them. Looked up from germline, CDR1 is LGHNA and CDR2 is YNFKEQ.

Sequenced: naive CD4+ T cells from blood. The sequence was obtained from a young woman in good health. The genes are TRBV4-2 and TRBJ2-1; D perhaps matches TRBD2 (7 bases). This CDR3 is CASSQGGLADNEQFF. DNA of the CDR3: TGTGCCAGCAGCCAAGGGGGGCTAGCGGACAATGAGCAGTTCTTC.